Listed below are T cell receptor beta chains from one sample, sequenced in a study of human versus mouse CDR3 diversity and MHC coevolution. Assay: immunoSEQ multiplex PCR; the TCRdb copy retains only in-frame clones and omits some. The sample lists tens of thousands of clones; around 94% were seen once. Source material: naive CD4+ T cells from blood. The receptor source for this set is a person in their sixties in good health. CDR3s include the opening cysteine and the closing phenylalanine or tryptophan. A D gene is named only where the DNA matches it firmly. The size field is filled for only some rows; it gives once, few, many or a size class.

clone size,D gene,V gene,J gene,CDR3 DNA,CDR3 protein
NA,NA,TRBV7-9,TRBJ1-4,TGTGCCAGCAGCCCACGGTCCTTTAATGAAAAACTGTTTTTT,CASSPRSFNEKLFF
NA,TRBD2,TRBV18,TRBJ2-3,TGTGCCAGCTCACCAATTGGGGGGGGCACAGATACGCAGTATTTT,CASSPIGGGTDTQYF
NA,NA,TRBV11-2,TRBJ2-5,TGTGCCAGCAGCTGGACTGCACAGACCCAGTACTTC,CASSWTAQTQYF
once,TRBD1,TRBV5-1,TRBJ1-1,TGCGCCAGCAGCTTGAGGACAGGGGCTGACACTGAAGCTTTCTTT,CASSLRTGADTEAFF
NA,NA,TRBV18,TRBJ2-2,TGTGCCAGCTCATCGAGCGTGGCCGGGGAGCTGTTTTTT,CASSSSVAGELFF
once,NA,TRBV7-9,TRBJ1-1,TGTGCCAGCAGCCCTCAAGGGGCTTTAATGAACACTGAAGCTTTCTTT,CASSPQGALMNTEAFF
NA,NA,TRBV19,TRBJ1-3,TGTGCCAGTAGCATTTCTGGAAACACCATATATTTT,CASSISGNTIYF
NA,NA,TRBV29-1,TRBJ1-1,TGCAGCGTTGAAGATCGTTCCCGGTTAACTGAAGCTTTCTTT,CSVEDRSRLTEAFF
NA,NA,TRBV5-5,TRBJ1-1,TGTGCCAGCAGCTTGGGGGGGGACACTGAAGCTTTCTTT,CASSLGGDTEAFF
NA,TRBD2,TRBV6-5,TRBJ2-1,TGTGCCAGCAATGGCGGGAGCTACAATGAGCAGTTCTTC,CASNGGSYNEQFF
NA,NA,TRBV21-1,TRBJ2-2,TGTGCCAGCACCCCGAATAGGGTACCCGGGGACACCGGGGAGCTGTTTTTT,CASTPNRVPGDTGELFF
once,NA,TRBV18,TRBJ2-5,TGTGCCAGCTCCGGGTACCAAGAGACCCAGTACTTC,CASSGYQETQYF
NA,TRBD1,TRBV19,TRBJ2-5,TGTGCCAGTAGTATGAGGGACAGCCATGAAGAGACCCAGTACTTC,CASSMRDSHEETQYF
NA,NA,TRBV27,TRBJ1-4,TGTGCCAGCAGTTTATCCTACAGGCCAGGAGGGAAGGAAAAACTGTTTTTT,CASSLSYRPGGKEKLFF
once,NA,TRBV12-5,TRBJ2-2,TGTGCTAGTGGTTTGGCCGTCACCGGGGAGCTGTTTTTT,CASGLAVTGELFF
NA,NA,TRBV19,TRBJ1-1,TGTGCCAGTACCCGGGAGAGGGCCGGGCTGAACACTGAAGCTTTCTTT,CASTRERAGLNTEAFF
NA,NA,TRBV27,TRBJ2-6,TGTGCCAGCAGACCGTCAACAGGGACCGGGGCCAACGTCCTGACTTTC,CASRPSTGTGANVLTF
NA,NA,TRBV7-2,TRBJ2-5,TGTGCCAGCAGCGGAAAAGTAGGAGGGCAGGGTGAGACCCAGTACTTC,CASSGKVGGQGETQYF
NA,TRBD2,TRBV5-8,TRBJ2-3,TGTGCCAGCAGCCGGGGACTAGCGGGAGATTTAGATACGCAGTATTTT,CASSRGLAGDLDTQYF
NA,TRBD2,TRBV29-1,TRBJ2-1,TGCAGCACCAGTATAGCGGGAGGGGGGTCCAATGAGCAGTTCTTC,CSTSIAGGGSNEQFF
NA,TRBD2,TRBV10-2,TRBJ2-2,TGCGCCAGCAGCTCTAGCGGGAGCGGCACCGGGGAGCTGTTTTTT,CASSSSGSGTGELFF
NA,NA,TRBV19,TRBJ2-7,TGTGCCAGTAGTGTGGACTTAGCGGAGGGCCCCTACGAGCAGTACTTC,CASSVDLAEGPYEQYF
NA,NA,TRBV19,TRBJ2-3,TGTGCCAGTAGCGCCCGGGAGAGGGGCGACGGGGCAGATACGCAGTATTTT,CASSARERGDGADTQYF
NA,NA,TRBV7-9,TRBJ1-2,TGTGCCAGCAGCTTTGGGCAGAACTATGGCTACACCTTC,CASSFGQNYGYTF
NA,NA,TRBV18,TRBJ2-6,TGTGCCAGCTCTCCAACAGGGTCCTCTGGGGCCAACGTCCTGACTTTC,CASSPTGSSGANVLTF
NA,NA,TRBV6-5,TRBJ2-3,TGTGCCAGCACTCCCCTACAGTTTGGGACAGATACGCAGTATTTT,CASTPLQFGTDTQYF
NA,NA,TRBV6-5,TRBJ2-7,TGTGCCAGCAGCCAGGGCCCGAGCTACGAGCAGTACTTC,CASSQGPSYEQYF
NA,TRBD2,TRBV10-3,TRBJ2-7,TGTGCCATCAGTGGAGTAGTAGCGGGGAACGAGCAGTACTTC,CAISGVVAGNEQYF
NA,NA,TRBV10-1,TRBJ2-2,TGCGCCAGCAGTGAGGCGGGCAGGAACACCGGGGAGCTGTTTTTT,CASSEAGRNTGELFF
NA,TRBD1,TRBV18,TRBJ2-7,TGTGCCAGCTCAGGGACCGGGACAGCCCCTTACGAGCAGTACTTC,CASSGTGTAPYEQYF
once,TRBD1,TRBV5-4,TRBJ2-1,TGTGCCAGCAGCTTGAAAGGGGGCGATGAGCAGTTCTTC,CASSLKGGDEQFF
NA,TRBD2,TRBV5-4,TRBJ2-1,TGTGCCAGCAGCTCGGGACTAGCGGGAGACTACAATGAGCAGTTCTTC,CASSSGLAGDYNEQFF
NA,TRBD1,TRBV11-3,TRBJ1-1,TGTGCCAGCAGCTTAACTACCCAGGGGGCGACTGAAGCTTTCTTT,CASSLTTQGATEAFF
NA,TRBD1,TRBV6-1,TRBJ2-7,TGTGCCAGCAGTGCCCTACAGGGGGCCCACGAGCAGTACTTC,CASSALQGAHEQYF
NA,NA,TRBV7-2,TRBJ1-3,TGTGCCAGCAGCTTAGATCGGGGAACTAGTGGAAACACCATATATTTT,CASSLDRGTSGNTIYF
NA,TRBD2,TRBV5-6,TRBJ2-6,TGTGCCAGCAGTCTTCTTGGTGGCGGGAGTAACGGGGCCAACGTCCTGACTTTC,CASSLLGGGSNGANVLTF